Listed below are T cell receptor beta chains from one sample, sequenced in a study of glioma-infiltrating T cells after dendritic cell vaccination. The repertoire was sequenced with immunoSEQ multiplex PCR; TCRdb's copy has only in-frame clones and lacks some. The data show some 10,000 clones, with more than 75% seen just once and over 40% held by the top ten. The sample consisted of blood, taken after dendritic cell vaccination. These receptors were collected from a human donor with glioblastoma. Each CDR3 is given with its conserved first and last residue. D genes are given only for firm matches. Clone sizes are given selectively: once, few, many, or a class where the clone is expanded.

D gene | J gene | V gene | clone size | CDR3 DNA | CDR3 protein
NA | TRBJ2-3 | TRBV7-3 | NA | TGTGCCAGCAGCTTGGACTACACAGATACGCAGTATTTT | CASSLDYTDTQYF
TRBD1 | TRBJ1-1 | TRBV27 | once | TGTGCCAGCAGTCTTAAGACAGGGCGCACTGAAGCTTTCTTT | CASSLKTGRTEAFF
NA | TRBJ1-2 | TRBV5-6 | NA | NA | CASSLWGTGNTF
NA | TRBJ2-7 | TRBV6-5 | once | TGTGCCAGCAGTTACGGGCCCGCGGGGGAGCAGTACTTC | CASSYGPAGEQYF
NA | TRBJ2-3 | TRBV5-1 | NA | TGCGCCAGCACCGCGGGCCTAGGGCCCTTTCCAGATACGCAGTATTTT | CASTAGLGPFPDTQYF
NA | TRBJ2-7 | TRBV18 | NA | TGTGCCAGCTCACCATACGGGGAAACCTACGAGCAGTACTTC | CASSPYGETYEQYF
TRBD2 | TRBJ2-1 | TRBV10-3 | NA | TGTGCCATCAGTGCTGAGACTAGCGGGCACAATGAGCAGTTCTTC | CAISAETSGHNEQFF
TRBD2 | TRBJ2-1 | TRBV4-3 | NA | TGCGCCAGCAGCCATCTGGGTAGCGGGACGGATGAGCAGTTCTTC | CASSHLGSGTDEQFF
NA | TRBJ1-6 | TRBV28 | NA | TGTGCCAGCAGTTCACAGGAGACCAATTCACCCCTCCACTTT | CASSSQETNSPLHF
TRBD2 | TRBJ2-5 | TRBV7-2 | NA | TGTGCCAGCAGCTTTCTAGCGGGAGGCTTCCAAGAGACCCAGTACTTC | CASSFLAGGFQETQYF
TRBD2 | TRBJ2-1 | TRBV9 | NA | TGTGCCAGCAGCCGGGGGACTAGCTATCGGAATGAGCAGTTCTTC | CASSRGTSYRNEQFF
NA | TRBJ2-3 | TRBV4-3 | NA | TGCGCCAGCAGCCACAACGGGGGCGGGAGCGGCACAGATACGCAGTATTTT | CASSHNGGGSGTDTQYF
NA | TRBJ1-5 | TRBV6-5 | NA | TGTGCCAGCCGGGGGGGAAATCAGCCCCAGCATTTT | CASRGGNQPQHF
TRBD1 | TRBJ1-3 | TRBV27 | NA | TGTGCCAGCAGTATAACAGGGGTTGGGGCTGGAAACACCATATATTTT | CASSITGVGAGNTIYF
NA | TRBJ2-2 | TRBV15 | NA | TGTGCCACCAGCAGCGCCAAGGACAGGGAGCTGTTTTTT | CATSSAKDRELFF
NA | TRBJ2-1 | TRBV7-3 | NA | TGTGCCAGCAGCTTAGAGGGGACTCGCTCCTACAATGAGCAGTTCTTC | CASSLEGTRSYNEQFF
NA | TRBJ1-2 | TRBV29-1 | NA | TGCAGCGTTGAAGATCTAGGGCAGGGGAACGTCTATGGCTACACCTTC | CSVEDLGQGNVYGYTF
NA | TRBJ2-5 | TRBV11-2 | NA | TGTGCCAGCAGCTTAGAGATTGGCGGAAACCAAGAGACCCAGTACTTC | CASSLEIGGNQETQYF
NA | TRBJ1-1 | TRBV25-1 | NA | TGTGCCAGCAGTGAATTGTGGGGGCGGGCTTTCTTT | CASSELWGRAFF
TRBD1 | TRBJ1-3 | TRBV30 | NA | TGTGCCTGGAGTGACAGGGGATTCCCTGGAAACACCATATATTTT | CAWSDRGFPGNTIYF
NA | TRBJ1-5 | TRBV19 | NA | TGTGCCAGTAGTACACTCGGGGGACCCCGAAATCAGCCCCAGCATTTT | CASSTLGGPRNQPQHF
NA | TRBJ2-4 | TRBV28 | once | TGTGCCGGCAGTCCCCGGGGTTTCGGGGGAAAAAACATTCAGTACTTC | CAGSPRGFGGKNIQYF
NA | TRBJ2-4 | TRBV5-6 | NA | TGTGCCAGCAGCCCTGCGGGCGTTGAAAACATTCAGTACTTC | CASSPAGVENIQYF
NA | TRBJ2-1 | TRBV18 | NA | TGTGCCAGCTCACCGACTAGGGGGCCATACAATGAGCAGTTCTTC | CASSPTRGPYNEQFF